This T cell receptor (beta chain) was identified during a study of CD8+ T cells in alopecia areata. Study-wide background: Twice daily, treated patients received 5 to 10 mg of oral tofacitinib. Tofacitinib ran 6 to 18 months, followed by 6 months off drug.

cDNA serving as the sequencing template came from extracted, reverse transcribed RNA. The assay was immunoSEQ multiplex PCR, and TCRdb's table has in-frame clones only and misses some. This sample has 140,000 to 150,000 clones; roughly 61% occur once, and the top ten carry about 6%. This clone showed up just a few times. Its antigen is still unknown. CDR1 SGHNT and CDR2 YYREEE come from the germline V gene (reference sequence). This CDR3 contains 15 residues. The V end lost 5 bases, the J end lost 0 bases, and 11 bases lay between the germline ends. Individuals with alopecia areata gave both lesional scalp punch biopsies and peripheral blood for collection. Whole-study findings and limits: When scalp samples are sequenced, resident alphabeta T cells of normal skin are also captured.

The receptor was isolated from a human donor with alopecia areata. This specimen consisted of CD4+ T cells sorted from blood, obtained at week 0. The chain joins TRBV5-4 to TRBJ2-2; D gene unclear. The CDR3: CASRNEFANTGELFF. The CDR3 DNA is TGTGCCAGCAGGAATGAGTTCGCGAACACCGGGGAGCTGTTTTTT.